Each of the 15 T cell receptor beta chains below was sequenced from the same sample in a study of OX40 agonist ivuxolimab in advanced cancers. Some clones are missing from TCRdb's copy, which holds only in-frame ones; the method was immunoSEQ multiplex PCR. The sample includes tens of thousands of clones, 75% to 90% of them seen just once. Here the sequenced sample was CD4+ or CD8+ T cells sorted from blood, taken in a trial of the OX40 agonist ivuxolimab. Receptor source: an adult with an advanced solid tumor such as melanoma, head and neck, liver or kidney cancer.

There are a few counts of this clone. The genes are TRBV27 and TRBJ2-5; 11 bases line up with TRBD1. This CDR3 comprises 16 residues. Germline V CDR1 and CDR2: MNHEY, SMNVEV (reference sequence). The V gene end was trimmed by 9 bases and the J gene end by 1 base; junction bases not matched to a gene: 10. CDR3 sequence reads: CASQTRDRGTQETQYF. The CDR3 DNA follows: TGTGCCAGTCAGACGCGGGACAGGGGGACCCAAGAGACCCAGTACTTC.

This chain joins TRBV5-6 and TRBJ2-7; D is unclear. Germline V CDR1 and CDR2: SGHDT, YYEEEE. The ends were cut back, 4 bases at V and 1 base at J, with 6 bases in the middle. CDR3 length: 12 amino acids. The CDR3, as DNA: TGTGCCAGCAGCCCGGGTTCCTACGAGCAGTACTTC. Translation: CASSPGSYEQYF.

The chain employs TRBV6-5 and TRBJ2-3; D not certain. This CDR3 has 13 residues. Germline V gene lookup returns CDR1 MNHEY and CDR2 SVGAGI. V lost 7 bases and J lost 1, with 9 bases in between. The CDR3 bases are TGTGCCAGCACCTCCGGGCGCACAGATACGCAGTATTTT. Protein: CASTSGRTDTQYF.

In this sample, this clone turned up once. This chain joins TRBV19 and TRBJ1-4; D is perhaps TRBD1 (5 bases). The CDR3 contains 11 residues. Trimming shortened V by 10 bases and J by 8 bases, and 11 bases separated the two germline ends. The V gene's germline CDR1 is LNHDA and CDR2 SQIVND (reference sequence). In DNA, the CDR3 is TGTGCCACCCATGAGGGGGAAAAACTGTTTTTT. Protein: CATHEGEKLFF.

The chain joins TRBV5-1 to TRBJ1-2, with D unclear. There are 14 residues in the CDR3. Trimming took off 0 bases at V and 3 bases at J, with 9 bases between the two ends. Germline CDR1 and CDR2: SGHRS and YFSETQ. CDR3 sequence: CASSLDRFYYGYTF. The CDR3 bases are TGCGCCAGCAGCTTGGACAGATTTTACTATGGCTACACCTTC.

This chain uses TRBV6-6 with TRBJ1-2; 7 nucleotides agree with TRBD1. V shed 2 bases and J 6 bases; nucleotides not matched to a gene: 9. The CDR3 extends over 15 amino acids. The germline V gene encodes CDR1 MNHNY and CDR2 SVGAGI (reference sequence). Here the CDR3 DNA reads TGTGCCAGCAGTTACCCCAGGGGGGGTTATGATGGCTACACCTTC. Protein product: CASSYPRGGYDGYTF.

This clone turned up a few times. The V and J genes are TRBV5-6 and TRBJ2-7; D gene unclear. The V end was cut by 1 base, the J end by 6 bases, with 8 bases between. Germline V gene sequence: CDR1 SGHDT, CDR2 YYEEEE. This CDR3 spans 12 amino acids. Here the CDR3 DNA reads TGTGCCAGCAGCTTGCAGGTGAGCGAGCAGTACTTC. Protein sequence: CASSLQVSEQYF.

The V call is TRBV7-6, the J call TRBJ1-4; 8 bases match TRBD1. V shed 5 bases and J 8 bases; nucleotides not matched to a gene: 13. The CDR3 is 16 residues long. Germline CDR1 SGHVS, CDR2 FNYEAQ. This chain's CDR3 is CASSPPLQGGREKLFF. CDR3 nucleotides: TGTGCCAGCAGCCCGCCGCTACAGGGGGGGAGGGAAAAACTGTTTTTT.

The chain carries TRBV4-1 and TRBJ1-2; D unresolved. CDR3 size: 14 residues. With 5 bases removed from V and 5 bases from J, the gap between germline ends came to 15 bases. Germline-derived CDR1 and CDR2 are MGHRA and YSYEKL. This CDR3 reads CASSSRGYGYGYTF. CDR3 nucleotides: TGCGCCAGCAGCTCTAGAGGGTATGGGTATGGCTACACCTTC.

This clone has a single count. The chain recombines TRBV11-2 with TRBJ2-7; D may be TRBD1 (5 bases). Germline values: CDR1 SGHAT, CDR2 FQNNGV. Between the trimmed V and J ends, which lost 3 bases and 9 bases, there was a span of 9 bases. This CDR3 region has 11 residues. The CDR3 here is CASSFREGQYF. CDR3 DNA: TGTGCCAGCAGCTTCAGGGAAGGGCAGTACTTC.

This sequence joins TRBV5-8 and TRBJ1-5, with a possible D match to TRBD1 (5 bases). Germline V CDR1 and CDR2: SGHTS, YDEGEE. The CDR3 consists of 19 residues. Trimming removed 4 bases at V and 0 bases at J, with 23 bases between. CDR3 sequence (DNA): TGTGCCAGCAGCAGCCGGGACCTGGGCCGCCTATATAGCAATCAGCCCCAGCATTTT. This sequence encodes CASSSRDLGRLYSNQPQHF.

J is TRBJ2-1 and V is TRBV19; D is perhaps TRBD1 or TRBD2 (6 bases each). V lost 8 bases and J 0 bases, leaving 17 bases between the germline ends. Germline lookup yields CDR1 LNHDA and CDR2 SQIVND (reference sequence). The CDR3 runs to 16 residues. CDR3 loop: CASWGAGDRSYNEQFF. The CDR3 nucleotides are TGTGCCAGTTGGGGGGCAGGTGACCGCTCCTACAATGAGCAGTTCTTC.

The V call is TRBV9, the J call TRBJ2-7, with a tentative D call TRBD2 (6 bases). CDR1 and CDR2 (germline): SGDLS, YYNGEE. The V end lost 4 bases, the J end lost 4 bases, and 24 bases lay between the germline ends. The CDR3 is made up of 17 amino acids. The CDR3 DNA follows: TGTGCCAGCAGCCCCCCCTTGGGAATGGGAGGCTCGTACGAGCAGTACTTC. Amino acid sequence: CASSPPLGMGGSYEQYF.

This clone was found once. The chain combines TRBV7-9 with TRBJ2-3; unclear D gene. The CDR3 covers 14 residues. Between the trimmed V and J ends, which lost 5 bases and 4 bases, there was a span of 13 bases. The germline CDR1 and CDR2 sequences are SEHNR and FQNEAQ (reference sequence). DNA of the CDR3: TGTGCCAGCAGCCCTCCTGGTGACGCAGATACGCAGTATTTT. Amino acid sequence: CASSPPGDADTQYF.

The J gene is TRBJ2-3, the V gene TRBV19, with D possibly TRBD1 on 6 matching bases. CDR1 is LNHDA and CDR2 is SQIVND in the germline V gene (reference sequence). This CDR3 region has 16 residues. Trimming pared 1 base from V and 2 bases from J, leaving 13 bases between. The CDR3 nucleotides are TGTGCCAGTAGTATAGTTCCGGGACAACCCACAGATACGCAGTATTTT. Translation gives CASSIVPGQPTDTQYF.